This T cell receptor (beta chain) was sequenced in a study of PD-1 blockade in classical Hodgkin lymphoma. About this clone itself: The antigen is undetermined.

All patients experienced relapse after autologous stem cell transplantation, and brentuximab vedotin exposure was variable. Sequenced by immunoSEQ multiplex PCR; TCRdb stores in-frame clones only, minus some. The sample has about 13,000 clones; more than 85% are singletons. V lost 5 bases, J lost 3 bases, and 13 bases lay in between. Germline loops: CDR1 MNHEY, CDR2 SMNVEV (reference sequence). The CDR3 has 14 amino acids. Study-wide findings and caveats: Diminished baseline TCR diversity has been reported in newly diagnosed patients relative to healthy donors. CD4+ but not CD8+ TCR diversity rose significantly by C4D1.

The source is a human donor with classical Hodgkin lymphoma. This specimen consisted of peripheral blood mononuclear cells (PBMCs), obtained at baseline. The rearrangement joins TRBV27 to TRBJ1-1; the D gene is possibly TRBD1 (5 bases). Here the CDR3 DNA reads TGTGCCAGCAGTCCCTCGGACACCTACACTGAAGCTTTCTTT. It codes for CASSPSDTYTEAFF.